This T cell receptor (beta chain) was captured in a study of blood T cell repertoires in COVID-19. Only in-frame clones appear in the TCRdb table, and some are missing; sequencing was by immunoSEQ multiplex PCR. The sample lists hundreds of thousands of clones, under 90% seen once, with 5% to 5.5% in the top ten. Germline loops: CDR1 SGHTA, CDR2 FQGNSA. Unmatched junction bases numbered 3, after V lost 3 bases and J lost 6 bases. The CDR3 has 15 amino acids. The receptor's source is a man between 60 and 75 years old who had recovered from COVID-19. The rearrangement joins TRBV7-2 to TRBJ1-5; 12 bases agree with TRBD1. Specimen: PBMCs or T cells enriched from blood (not recorded which). The CDR3 reads CASSLGQGATQPQHF. The CDR3 DNA reads TGTGCCAGCAGCTTGGGACAGGGGGCCACTCAGCCCCAGCATTTT.